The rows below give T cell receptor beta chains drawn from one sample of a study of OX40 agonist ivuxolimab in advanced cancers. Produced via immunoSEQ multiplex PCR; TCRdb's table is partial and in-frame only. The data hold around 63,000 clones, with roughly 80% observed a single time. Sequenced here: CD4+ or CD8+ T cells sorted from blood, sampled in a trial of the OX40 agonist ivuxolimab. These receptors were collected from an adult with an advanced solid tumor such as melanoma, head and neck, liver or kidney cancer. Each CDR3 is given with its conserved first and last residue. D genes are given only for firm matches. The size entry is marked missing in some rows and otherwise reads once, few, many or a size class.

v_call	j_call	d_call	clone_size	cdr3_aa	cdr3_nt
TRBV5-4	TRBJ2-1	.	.	CASSFGTDSSYNEQFF	TGTGCCAGCAGCTTCGGGACGGACAGCTCCTACAATGAGCAGTTCTTC
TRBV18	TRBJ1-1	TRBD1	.	CASSPPGQGTEAFF	TGTGCCAGCTCACCACCGGGACAGGGCACTGAAGCTTTCTTT
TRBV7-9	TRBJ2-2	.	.	CASSLGVRMKLKNTGELFF	TGTGCCAGCAGCTTAGGGGTGAGGATGAAGTTGAAAAACACCGGGGAGCTGTTTTTT
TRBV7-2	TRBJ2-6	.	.	CASGGDRPSGANVLTF	TGTGCCAGCGGGGGGGACAGACCCTCTGGGGCCAACGTCCTGACTTTC
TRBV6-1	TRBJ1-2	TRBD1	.	CASRPGTGVGGYTF	TGTGCCAGCAGACCTGGGACAGGGGTGGGGGGCTACACCTTC
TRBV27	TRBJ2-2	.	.	CASSRPYTGELFF	TGTGCCAGCAGCCGCCCCTACACCGGGGAGCTGTTTTTT
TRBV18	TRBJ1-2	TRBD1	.	CASSPRGQAAYGYTF	TGTGCCAGCTCACCGCGAGGACAGGCTGCTTATGGCTACACCTTC
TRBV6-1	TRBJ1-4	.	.	CASLRAGSEKLFF	TGTGCCAGCCTGAGAGCAGGGTCTGAAAAACTGTTTTTT
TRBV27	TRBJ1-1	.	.	CASSFEQNTEAFF	TGTGCCAGCAGTTTCGAGCAGAACACTGAAGCTTTCTTT
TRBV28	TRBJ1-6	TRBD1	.	CASRRGLNSPLHF	TGTGCCAGCAGAAGGGGGCTTAATTCACCCCTCCACTTT
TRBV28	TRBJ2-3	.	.	CASSLRGLLRTDTQYF	TGTGCCAGCAGTTTAAGGGGCCTCCTAAGGACAGATACGCAGTATTTT
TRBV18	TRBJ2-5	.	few	CASSPSGETQYF	TGTGCCAGCTCACCAAGTGGGGAGACCCAGTACTTC
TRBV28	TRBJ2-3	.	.	CASSSMGGTDTQYF	TGTGCCAGCAGTTCTATGGGGGGTACAGATACGCAGTATTTT
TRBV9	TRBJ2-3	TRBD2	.	CASSVEWGTSGFDTQYF	TGTGCCAGCAGCGTGGAATGGGGGACTAGCGGGTTTGATACGCAGTATTTT
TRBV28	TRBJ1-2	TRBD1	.	CASRFEGQGAFNYGYTF	TGTGCCAGCAGGTTTGAGGGACAGGGGGCCTTTAACTATGGCTACACCTTC
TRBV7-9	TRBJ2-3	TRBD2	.	CASSPGVAGTEDTQYF	TGTGCCAGCAGCCCCGGGGTAGCGGGAACCGAAGATACGCAGTATTTT
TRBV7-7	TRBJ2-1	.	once	CASSLDSYNEQFF	TGTGCTAGCAGCTTAGATTCGTACAATGAGCAGTTCTTC
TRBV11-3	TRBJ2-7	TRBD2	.	CASSLDGFVPAGVGSEQYF	TGTGCCAGCAGCTTAGATGGCTTTGTCCCAGCGGGAGTTGGTTCGGAGCAGTACTTC
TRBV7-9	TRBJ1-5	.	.	CASSSGNNQPQHF	TGTGCCAGCAGTTCTGGGAACAATCAGCCCCAGCATTTT
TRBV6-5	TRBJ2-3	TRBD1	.	CASSYQGARADTQYF	TGTGCCAGCAGTTATCAGGGGGCGAGGGCAGATACGCAGTATTTT
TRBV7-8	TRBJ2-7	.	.	CASSTTQGNTYEQYF	TGTGCCAGCAGCACAACTCAAGGGAATACCTACGAGCAGTACTTC
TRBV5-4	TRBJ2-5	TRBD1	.	CASSLEGTALETQYF	TGTGCCAGCAGCCTGGAAGGGACAGCCCTCGAGACCCAGTACTTC
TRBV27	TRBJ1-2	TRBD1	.	CASRLGQHYGYTF	TGTGCCAGCAGGCTGGGACAGCACTATGGCTACACCTTC
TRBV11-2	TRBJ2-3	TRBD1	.	CASSLNRGADTQYF	TGTGCCAGCAGCTTAAACAGGGGAGCGGATACGCAGTATTTT
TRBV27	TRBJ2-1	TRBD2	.	CASSFRGGGEQFF	TGTGCCAGCAGTTTCAGGGGCGGGGGGGAGCAGTTCTTC
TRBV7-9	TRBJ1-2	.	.	CASSYGAGGYTF	TGTGCCAGCAGCTATGGCGCCGGGGGCTACACCTTC
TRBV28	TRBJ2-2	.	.	CASSLLGRNTGELFF	TGTGCCAGCAGTTTATTAGGGCGGAACACCGGGGAGCTGTTTTTT
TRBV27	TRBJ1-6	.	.	CASRGGVCSGNSPLHF	TGTGCCAGCAGGGGGGGGGTTTGTTCTGGTAATTCACCCCTCCACTTT
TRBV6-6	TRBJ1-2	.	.	CASISGQDGYTF	TGTGCCAGCATATCGGGGCAGGATGGCTACACCTTC